The TCR beta chain under discussion was sequenced for a study of regulatory T cells in long-lasting Graves disease. This clonotype was seen repeatedly, ten times or more. Its antigen is as yet unknown. Trimming took off 3 bases at V and 0 bases at J, with 11 bases between the two ends. This CDR3 region has 15 residues. CDR1 is MDHEN, CDR2 SYDVKM, per germline. According to the study, TCR beta libraries were built with iRepertoire HTBI primers and CDR3-region Arm-PCR. One entry per CDR3 protein results from TCRdb running MiXCR on the multiplex PCR reads. The repertoire consists of a few hundred thousand distinct CDR3 sequences, with 12% to 15% occurring once and the leading ten covering roughly a sixth. Time point indicated: newly diagnosed GD, antithyroid drugs for less than 3 months. PBMC RNA was the source of the TCR library. Findings of the study overall: Lower TCR diversity characterized persistent Graves' patients relative to newly diagnosed patients.

The sample also formed part of further work on T cells in Graves' hyperthyroidism and ophthalmopathy. In that study: Newly diagnosed hyperthyroidism patients aged 18 to 65 years had disease lasting under 2 months. The HTBI primer set served for first-round RT-PCR of the TCR CDR3. Model output signaled ophthalmopathy a median around 5.9 months ahead of onset.

The sequence came from a woman in her fifties or sixties with Graves disease. Sequenced here: peripheral blood mononuclear cells (PBMCs), sampled at new diagnosis, from a patient treated with antithyroid drugs. This chain joins TRBV28 and TRBJ1-1; D unclear. Here the CDR3 DNA reads TGTGCCAGCAGTTTTAGGGAGGTGCTGAACACTGAAGCTTTCTTT. The encoded protein is CASSFREVLNTEAFF.